This T cell receptor (beta chain) originates from a study of blood T cell repertoires in COVID-19. Sequenced by immunoSEQ multiplex PCR; TCRdb stores in-frame clones only, minus some. The sample holds approximately 68,000 clones, 70% to 85% seen once. This CDR3 has 14 residues. Germline-derived CDR1 and CDR2 are LNHDA and SQIVND (reference sequence). The V and J ends lost 4 bases and 8 bases respectively, with 15 bases between them. The origin of this receptor is a man older than 75 with active COVID-19. Sequenced sample: peripheral blood. V usage is TRBV19 and J usage is TRBJ2-4; D ambiguous. The CDR3 bases are TGTGCCAGTAGTACGTTTTCCAACCCGGACATTCAGTACTTC. It specifies CASSTFSNPDIQYF.